This T cell receptor beta chain was identified during a study of T-cell memory formation after mild COVID-19. Overall study context: In these data, TCR clusters were largely donor specific.

cDNA libraries for TCR alpha and TCR beta, carrying sample barcodes and UMIs, came from 5'RACE with constant-segment primers. One entry per CDR3 protein, called by TCRdb with MiXCR from the 5' RACE reads. The table shows some 450,000 distinct CDR3 sequences, with over 15% occurring only once. Overall study findings and caveats: Pre-infection memory harbored some responding clones, suggesting cross-reactive memory joined. Day 15 to 85 contracting clones showed balanced CD4/CD8; later expanders leaned CD4+.

Notes on this clonotype: Its target is unknown.

Sample: PBMCs or a T cell subset sorted from them (not recorded which). The sequence was collected from a man between 18 and 29 years old who had mild COVID-19 (a few samples of this study predate the infection). Cell type and time point are not known.

CDR3 sequence: CASSLQRNNEQFF. CDR3 in DNA: TGCGCCAGCAGCCTCCAGCGGAACAATGAGCAGTTCTTC. The rearrangement uses TRBV5-1 and TRBJ2-1, with a tentative D call TRBD2 (5 bases). This CDR3 is 13 amino acids long. V was shortened by 4 bases and J by 5 bases, with 10 bases between the two germline ends. CDR1 and CDR2 (germline): SGHRS, YFSETQ.